Listed here are 17 T cell receptor beta chains from one sample, sequenced in a study of T-cell reconstitution after alpha-beta-depleted transplantation in children. Preparation of the TCRbeta library was carried out with unique molecular identifiers. TCRdb called the PCR reads again in MiXCR, with one record for every CDR3 protein. The sample consists of approximately 500,000 distinct CDR3 sequences, about 10% of them appearing once. The specimen comprised PBMCs, sampled before TCRalphabeta/CD19-depleted stem cell transplant. The receptors come from a child aged 2 to 15 with inherited bone marrow failure, due to receive a stem cell transplant.

The rearrangement links TRBV7-8 to TRBJ1-2; no clear D gene. Germline V lookup: CDR1 SGHVS, CDR2 FQNEAQ. With 5 bases removed from V and 8 bases from J, the gap between germline ends came to 21 bases. The CDR3 is made up of 15 amino acids. The CDR3 loop is CASSHPVEGGYGYTF. DNA of the CDR3: TGTGCCAGCAGCCACCCGGTGGAGGGAGGTTACGGCTACACCTTC.

The chain has TRBV11-2 and TRBJ2-7; D is unresolved. CDR3 length: 12 amino acids. CDR1 is SGHAT and CDR2 is FQNNGV in the germline V gene. Trimming took off 6 bases at V and 1 base at J, with 7 bases between the two ends. The CDR3 DNA reads as TGTGCCAGCAGGACTGCTTCCTACGAGCAGTACTTC. The encoded protein is CASRTASYEQYF.

This clonotype came up once. A much larger clone sits a single nucleotide away, making a read error possible. The rearrangement uses TRBV11-2 and TRBJ2-1, with D possibly TRBD2 on 5 matching bases. Germline CDR1 and CDR2: SGHAT and FQNNGV. This CDR3 comprises 13 residues. The CDR3 region is CASSYPEGNDQFF. CDR3 bases: TGTGCCAGCAGCTACCCTGAGGGTAATGATCAGTTCTTC.

This clonotype was seen at least ten times. V and J are TRBV20-1 and TRBJ2-2, with 8 nucleotides matching TRBD2. V lost 2 bases to trimming and J lost 4 bases; unmatched junction nucleotides: 9. The CDR3 consists of 16 residues. Germline values: CDR1 DFQATT, CDR2 SNEGSKA (reference sequence). The CDR3 DNA sequence: TGCAGTGCTAGATCCGCCGGGCGGGAGGTCACCGGGGAGCTGTTTTTT. This gives the protein CSARSAGREVTGELFF.

The chain has TRBV28 and TRBJ1-5; TRBD1 matches at 8 bases. The CDR3 sequence is 15 residues long. V gave up 6 bases and J gave up 1 base; unmatched junction bases: 5. Germline values: CDR1 MDHEN, CDR2 SYDVKM. The DNA for the CDR3 is TGTGCCAGCAGGACCGCAGGGGGCAGCAATCAGCCCCAGCATTTT. It specifies CASRTAGGSNQPQHF.

This clonotype was seen a handful of times. This chain connects TRBV6-2 or TRBV6-3 to TRBJ1-2; D not resolved. Trimming shortened V by 0 bases and J by 2 bases, and 4 bases separated the two germline ends. The CDR3 is 13 amino acids. Germline V CDR1 and CDR2: MNHEY, SVGEGT. CDR3 region: CASSYSDNYGYTF. CDR3 nucleotide sequence: TGTGCCAGCAGTTACTCGGACAACTATGGCTACACCTTC.

This clonotype was found many times. This chain joins TRBV25-1 and TRBJ1-2; D unresolved. V dropped 4 bases and J dropped 4 bases, with 16 bases sitting between them. This CDR3 region has 15 residues. Germline-derived CDR1 and CDR2 are MGHDK and SYGVNS. The CDR3 loop is CASSADRDPFYGYTF. The CDR3, as DNA: TGTGCCAGCAGTGCTGACCGGGATCCTTTCTATGGCTACACCTTC.

Ten or more counts support this clonotype. The chain joins TRBV29-1 to TRBJ1-1, with TRBD1 identical over 7 bases. Germline values: CDR1 SQVTM, CDR2 ANQGSEA. V was pared by 4 bases and J by 5 bases, with 7 bases of the junction left unmatched. The CDR3 totals 13 residues. In nucleotides, the CDR3 is TGCAGCGTTGCCAGGGGGTTGGGGACTGAAGCTTTCTTT. Residues: CSVARGLGTEAFF. Complete variable domain (other parts from reference TRBV29-1 and TRBJ1-1): SAVISQKPSRDICQRGTSLTIQCQVDSQVTMMFWYRQQPGQSLTLIATANQGSEATYESGFVIDKFPISRPNLTFSTLTVSNMSPEDSSIYLCSVARGLGTEAFFGQGTRLTVV.

This clonotype was detected many times. The J gene is TRBJ1-2, the V gene TRBV4-1; D is uncertain. Deletions cut 0 bases from V and 12 bases from J, with 11 bases between. Germline V gene sequence: CDR1 MGHRA, CDR2 YSYEKL. The CDR3 length is 12 residues. CDR3 nucleotides: TGCGCCAGCAGCCAAGATCCGGTTTTGGACACCTTC. The encoded protein is CASSQDPVLDTF.

This clonotype was seen more than once but under ten times. The CDR3 DNA follows: TGCAGCGCTACCGGGACTTCGAACACCGGGGAGCTGTTTTTT. It yields the protein CSATGTSNTGELFF. The rearrangement links TRBV29-1 to TRBJ2-2, with D possibly being TRBD2 (6 bases). The length of the CDR3 is 14 residues. The V gene's germline CDR1 is SQVTM and CDR2 ANQGSEA. The germline V and J ends were trimmed by 7 bases and 0 bases, with 12 bases remaining between them.

This clonotype was observed at least ten times. This rearrangement joins TRBV6-6 to TRBJ2-5, with a possible D match to TRBD1 (6 bases). There are 12 residues in the CDR3. Germline V gives CDR1 MNHNY, CDR2 SVGAGI (reference sequence). V was shortened by 7 bases and J by 5 bases, with 11 bases between the two germline ends. CDR3 DNA sequence: TGTGCCAGCAACTACAGGGAGGAGACCCAGTACTTC. Translated, it gives CASNYREETQYF.

This clonotype is a singleton in its sample. The chain recombines TRBV19 with TRBJ2-1, with D possibly being TRBD2 (6 bases). Germline CDR1 reads LNHDA; CDR2 reads SQIVND (reference sequence). The CDR3 is made up of 15 amino acids. Trimming shortened V by 4 bases and J by 9 bases, and 19 bases separated the two germline ends. CDR3 residues: CASSSSGWQSGEQFF. The CDR3 DNA is TGTGCCAGTAGTAGCAGCGGGTGGCAAAGTGGTGAGCAGTTCTTC. Supplemented by reference TRBV19 and TRBJ2-1, the full variable domain reads DGGITQSPKYLFRKEGQNVTLSCEQNLNHDAMYWYRQDPGQGLRLIYYSQIVNDFQKGDIAEGYSVSREKKESFPLTVTSAQKNPTAFYLCASSSSGWQSGEQFFGPGTRLTVL.

This clonotype showed up many times. The chain couples TRBV27 to TRBJ2-7, with D perhaps TRBD1 or TRBD2 (5 bases each). Trimming took 6 bases from V and 2 from J, leaving 14 bases between them. The length of the CDR3 is 14 residues. Germline V gives CDR1 MNHEY, CDR2 SMNVEV (reference sequence). The CDR3 DNA is TGTGCCAGCAGGAGGGACCTATATACCTACGAGCAGTACTTC. It is translated as CASRRDLYTYEQYF.

Ten or more counts support this clonotype. CDR3 nucleotide sequence: TGTGCCAGCAGTTACGGTCCCGTGATGGACACCGGGGAGCTGTTTTTT. Translating gives CASSYGPVMDTGELFF. This chain joins TRBV6-5 and TRBJ2-2; D remains unclear. CDR1 MNHEY and CDR2 SVGAGI come from the germline V gene. The V end lost 2 bases, the J end lost 3 bases, and 13 bases lay between the germline ends. The CDR3 length is 16 residues.

The sample holds many counts of this clonotype. The chain combines TRBV4-3 with TRBJ2-7; TRBD1 agrees at 9 bases. The germline CDR1 and CDR2 sequences are LGHNA and YSLEER. Germline trimming cut 3 bases from V and 4 bases from J; bases unmatched to any gene: 10. CDR3 length equals 16 residues. CDR3 loop: CASSHALGQGFYEQYF. DNA of the CDR3: TGCGCCAGCAGCCACGCTTTGGGACAGGGTTTTTACGAGCAGTACTTC.

This clonotype was seen at least ten times. The chain joins TRBV5-1 to TRBJ2-2; D gene unclear. Germline CDR1 SGHRS, CDR2 YFSETQ. This CDR3 has 15 amino acids. V gave up 4 bases and J gave up 1 base, with 11 bases separating them. CDR3 in amino acids: CASSPYRKNTGELFF. The CDR3, as DNA: TGCGCCAGCAGCCCCTATCGCAAGAACACCGGGGAGCTGTTTTTT.

This clonotype has ten or more counts. This chain uses TRBV11-2 with TRBJ2-5, with 9 bases matching TRBD1. Trimming removed 1 base from V and 4 bases from J; junction bases left unmatched: 4. Germline V lookup: CDR1 SGHAT, CDR2 FQNNGV. This CDR3 has 15 amino acids. The CDR3 spells CASSLGTGDGETQYF. The DNA of the CDR3 is TGTGCCAGCAGCTTAGGGACAGGGGATGGAGAGACCCAGTACTTC.